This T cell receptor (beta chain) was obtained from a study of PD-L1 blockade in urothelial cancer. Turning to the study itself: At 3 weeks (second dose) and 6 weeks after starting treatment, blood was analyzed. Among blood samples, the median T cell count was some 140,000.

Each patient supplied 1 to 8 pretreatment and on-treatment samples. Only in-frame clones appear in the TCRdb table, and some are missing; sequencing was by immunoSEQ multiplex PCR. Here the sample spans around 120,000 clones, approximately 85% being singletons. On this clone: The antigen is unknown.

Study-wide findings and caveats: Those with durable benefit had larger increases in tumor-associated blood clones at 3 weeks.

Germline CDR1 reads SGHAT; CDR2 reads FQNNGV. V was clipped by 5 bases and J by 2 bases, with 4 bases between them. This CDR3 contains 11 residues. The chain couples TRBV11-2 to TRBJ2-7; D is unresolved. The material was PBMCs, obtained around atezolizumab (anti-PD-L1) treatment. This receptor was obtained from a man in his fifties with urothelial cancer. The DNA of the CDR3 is TGTGCCAGCAGCCCTGCCTACGAGCAGTACTTC. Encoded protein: CASSPAYEQYF.